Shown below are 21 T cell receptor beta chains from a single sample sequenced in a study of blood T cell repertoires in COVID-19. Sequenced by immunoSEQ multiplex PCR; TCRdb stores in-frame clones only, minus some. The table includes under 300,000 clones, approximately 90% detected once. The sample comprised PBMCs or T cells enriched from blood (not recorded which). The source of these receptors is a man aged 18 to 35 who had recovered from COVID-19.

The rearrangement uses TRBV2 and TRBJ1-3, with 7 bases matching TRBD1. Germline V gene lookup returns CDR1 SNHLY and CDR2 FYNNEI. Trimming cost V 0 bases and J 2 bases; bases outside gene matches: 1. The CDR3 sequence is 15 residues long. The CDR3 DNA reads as TGTGCCAGCAGTGAAGCAGGGGGCCCTGGAAACACCATATATTTT. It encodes CASSEAGGPGNTIYF.

CDR3 sequence: CASRSDGDEQYF. DNA of the CDR3: TGTGCCAGCAGGTCGGACGGGGACGAGCAGTACTTC. The chain joins TRBV2 to TRBJ2-7; possible D gene TRBD2, 5 bases. Per the germline V gene, CDR1 is SNHLY and CDR2 is FYNNEI. V lost 6 bases to trimming and J lost 5 bases, with 11 bases between them. This CDR3 has 12 residues.

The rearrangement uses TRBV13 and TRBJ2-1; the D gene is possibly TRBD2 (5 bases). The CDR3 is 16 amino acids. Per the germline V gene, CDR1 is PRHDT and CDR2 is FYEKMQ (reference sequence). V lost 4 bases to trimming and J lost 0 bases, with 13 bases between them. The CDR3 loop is CASSYVGEDSYNEQFF. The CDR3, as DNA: TGTGCCAGCAGCTATGTGGGAGAGGACTCCTACAATGAGCAGTTCTTC.

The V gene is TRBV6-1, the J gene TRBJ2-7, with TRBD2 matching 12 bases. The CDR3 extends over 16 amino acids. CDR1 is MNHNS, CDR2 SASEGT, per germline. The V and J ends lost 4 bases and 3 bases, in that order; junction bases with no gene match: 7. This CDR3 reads CASSARTSGALYEQYF. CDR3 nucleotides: TGTGCCAGCAGTGCTCGGACTAGCGGGGCACTCTACGAGCAGTACTTC.

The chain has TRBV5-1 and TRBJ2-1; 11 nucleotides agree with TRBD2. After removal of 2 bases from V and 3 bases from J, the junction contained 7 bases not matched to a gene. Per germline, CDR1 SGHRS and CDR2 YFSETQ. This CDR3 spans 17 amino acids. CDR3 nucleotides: TGCGCCAGCAGCTTAAAGAGAGGGACTAGCGGCTACAATGAGCAGTTCTTC. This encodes CASSLKRGTSGYNEQFF.

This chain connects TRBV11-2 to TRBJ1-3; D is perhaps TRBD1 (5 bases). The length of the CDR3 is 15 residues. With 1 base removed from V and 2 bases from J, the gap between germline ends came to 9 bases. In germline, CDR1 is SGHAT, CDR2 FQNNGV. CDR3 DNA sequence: TGTGCCAGCAGCTTAGTGGGGGGAACTGGAAACACCATATATTTT. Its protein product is CASSLVGGTGNTIYF.

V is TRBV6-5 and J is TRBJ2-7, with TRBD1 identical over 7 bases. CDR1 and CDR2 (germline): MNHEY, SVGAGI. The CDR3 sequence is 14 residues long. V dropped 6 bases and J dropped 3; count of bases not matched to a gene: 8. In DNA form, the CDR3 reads TGTGCCAGCAGAGACCGACAGGGATTCTACGAGCAGTACTTC. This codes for CASRDRQGFYEQYF.

The CDR3 region is CASSPSGLAGVYEQYF. CDR3 DNA sequence: TGTGCCAGCAGTCCCTCCGGTTTAGCGGGAGTCTACGAGCAGTACTTC. The chain employs TRBV27 and TRBJ2-7; 9 positions match TRBD2. The CDR3 covers 16 residues. V gave up 5 bases and J gave up 3 bases; unmatched junction bases: 11. Per germline, CDR1 MNHEY and CDR2 SMNVEV (reference sequence).

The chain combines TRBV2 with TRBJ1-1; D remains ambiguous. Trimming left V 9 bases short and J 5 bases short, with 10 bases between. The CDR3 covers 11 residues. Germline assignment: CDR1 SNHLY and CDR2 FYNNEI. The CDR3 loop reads CASYERTEAFF. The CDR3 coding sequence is TGTGCCAGTTATGAGAGGACTGAAGCTTTCTTT.

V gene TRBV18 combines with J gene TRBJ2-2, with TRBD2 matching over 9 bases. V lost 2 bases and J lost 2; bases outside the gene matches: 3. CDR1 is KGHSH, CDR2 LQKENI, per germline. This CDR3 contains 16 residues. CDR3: CASSPSSGTNTGELFF. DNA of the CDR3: TGTGCCAGCTCACCATCTAGCGGGACCAACACCGGGGAGCTGTTTTTT.

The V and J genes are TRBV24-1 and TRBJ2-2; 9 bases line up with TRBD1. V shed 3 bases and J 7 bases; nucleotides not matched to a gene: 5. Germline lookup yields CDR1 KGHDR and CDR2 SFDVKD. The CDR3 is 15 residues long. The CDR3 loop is CATSDPGQGNGELFF. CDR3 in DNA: TGTGCCACCAGTGATCCAGGACAGGGGAACGGGGAGCTGTTTTTT.

CDR3 residues: CAGDSRYGYGYTF. CDR3 coding DNA: TGTGCCGGGGACAGCCGCTATGGCTATGGCTACACCTTC. V gene TRBV7-2 combines with J gene TRBJ1-2, with 7 bases aligning to TRBD1. Germline CDR1 reads SGHTA; CDR2 reads FQGNSA. CDR3 length equals 13 residues. J was trimmed by 4 bases and V by 11 bases; bases with no gene match: 10. The full variable domain, with the rest looked up from reference TRBV7-2 and TRBJ1-2, is GAGVSQSPSNKVTEKGKDVELRCDPISGHTALYWYRQSLGQGLEFLIYFQGNSAPDKSGLPSDRFSAERTGGSVSTLTIQRTQQEDSAVYLCAGDSRYGYGYTFGSGTRLTVV.

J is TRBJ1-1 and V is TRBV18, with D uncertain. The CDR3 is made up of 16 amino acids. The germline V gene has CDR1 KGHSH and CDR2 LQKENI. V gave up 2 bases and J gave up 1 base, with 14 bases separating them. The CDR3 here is CASSPVIGRENTEAFF. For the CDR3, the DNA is TGTGCCAGCTCACCAGTGATTGGTCGGGAGAACACTGAAGCTTTCTTT.

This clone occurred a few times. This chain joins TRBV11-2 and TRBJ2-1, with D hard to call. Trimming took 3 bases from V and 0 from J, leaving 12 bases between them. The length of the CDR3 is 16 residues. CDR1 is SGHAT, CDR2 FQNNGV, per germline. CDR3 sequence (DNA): TGTGCCAGCAGCTTTCGGTCCGATAGCTCCTACAATGAGCAGTTCTTC. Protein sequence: CASSFRSDSSYNEQFF.

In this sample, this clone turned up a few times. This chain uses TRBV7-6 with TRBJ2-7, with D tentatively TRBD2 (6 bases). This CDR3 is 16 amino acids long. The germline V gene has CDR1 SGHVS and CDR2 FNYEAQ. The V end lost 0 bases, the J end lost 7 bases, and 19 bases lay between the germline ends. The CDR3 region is CASSLAGGSPEGEQYF. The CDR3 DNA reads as TGTGCCAGCAGCTTAGCCGGGGGTAGTCCTGAAGGGGAGCAGTACTTC.

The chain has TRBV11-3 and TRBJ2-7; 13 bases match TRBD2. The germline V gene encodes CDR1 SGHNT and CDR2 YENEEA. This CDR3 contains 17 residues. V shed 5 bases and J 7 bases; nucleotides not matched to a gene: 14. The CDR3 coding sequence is TGTGCCAGCAGCCCCCGGACTAGCGGGAGTTCGACTAGGGAGCAGTACTTC. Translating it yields CASSPRTSGSSTREQYF.

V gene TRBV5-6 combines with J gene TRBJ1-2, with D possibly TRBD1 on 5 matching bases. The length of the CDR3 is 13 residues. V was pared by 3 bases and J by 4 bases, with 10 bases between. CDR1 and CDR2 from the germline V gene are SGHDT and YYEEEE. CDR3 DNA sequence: TGTGCCAGCAGCTCCGGGACTTCCTATGGCTACACCTTC. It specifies CASSSGTSYGYTF.

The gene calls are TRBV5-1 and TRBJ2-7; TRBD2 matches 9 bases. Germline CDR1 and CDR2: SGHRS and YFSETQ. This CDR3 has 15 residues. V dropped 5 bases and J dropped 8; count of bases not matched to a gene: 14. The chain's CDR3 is CASREGGSGSLKQYF. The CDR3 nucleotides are TGCGCCAGCAGAGAAGGGGGTAGCGGGAGTCTAAAGCAGTACTTC.

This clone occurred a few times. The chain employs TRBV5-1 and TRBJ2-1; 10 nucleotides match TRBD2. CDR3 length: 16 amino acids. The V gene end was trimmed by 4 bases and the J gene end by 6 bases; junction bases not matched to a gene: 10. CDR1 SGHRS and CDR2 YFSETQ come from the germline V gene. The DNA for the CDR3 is TGCGCCAGCAGCCCGGTTGCTAGCGGGAGTACCAATGAGCAGTTCTTC. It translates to CASSPVASGSTNEQFF.

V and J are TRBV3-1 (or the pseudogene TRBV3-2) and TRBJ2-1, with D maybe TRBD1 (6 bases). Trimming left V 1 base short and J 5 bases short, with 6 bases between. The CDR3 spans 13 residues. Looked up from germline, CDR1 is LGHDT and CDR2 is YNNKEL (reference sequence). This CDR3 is CASSQGDNNEQFF. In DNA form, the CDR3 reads TGTGCCAGCAGCCAAGGGGACAACAATGAGCAGTTCTTC.

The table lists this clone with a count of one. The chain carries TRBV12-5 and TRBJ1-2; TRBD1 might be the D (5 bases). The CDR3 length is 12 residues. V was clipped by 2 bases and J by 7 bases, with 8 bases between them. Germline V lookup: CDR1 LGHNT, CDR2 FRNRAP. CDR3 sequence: CASGLPGSGYTF. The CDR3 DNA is TGTGCTAGTGGTTTGCCAGGGTCTGGCTACACCTTC. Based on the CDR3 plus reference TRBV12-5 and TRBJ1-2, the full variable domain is DARVTQTPRHKVTEMGQEVTMRCQPILGHNTVFWYRQTMMQGLELLAYFRNRAPLDDSGMPKDRFSAEMPDATLATLKIQPSEPRDSAVYFCASGLPGSGYTFGSGTRLTVV.